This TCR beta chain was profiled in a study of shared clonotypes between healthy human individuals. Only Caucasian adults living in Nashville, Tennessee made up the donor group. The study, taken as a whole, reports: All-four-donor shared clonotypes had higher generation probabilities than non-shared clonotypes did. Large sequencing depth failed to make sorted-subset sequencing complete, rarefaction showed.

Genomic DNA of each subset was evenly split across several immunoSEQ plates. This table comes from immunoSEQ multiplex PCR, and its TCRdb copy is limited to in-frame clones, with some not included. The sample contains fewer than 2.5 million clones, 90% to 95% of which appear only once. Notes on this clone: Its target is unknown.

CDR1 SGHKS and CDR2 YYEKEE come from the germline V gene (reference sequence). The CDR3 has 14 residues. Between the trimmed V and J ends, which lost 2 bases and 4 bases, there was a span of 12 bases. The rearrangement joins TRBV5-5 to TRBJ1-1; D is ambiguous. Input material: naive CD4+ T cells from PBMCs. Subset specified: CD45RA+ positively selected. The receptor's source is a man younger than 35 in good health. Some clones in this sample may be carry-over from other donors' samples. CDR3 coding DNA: TGTGCCAGCAGCTTTGGGCCCTGGGGCACTGAAGCTTTCTTT. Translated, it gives CASSFGPWGTEAFF. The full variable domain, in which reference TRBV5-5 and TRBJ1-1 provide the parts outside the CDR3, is DAGVTQSPTHLIKTRGQQVTLRCSPISGHKSVSWYQQVLGQGPQFIFQYYEKEERGRGNFPDRFSARQFPNYSSELNVNALLLGDSALYLCASSFGPWGTEAFFGQGTRLTVV.